This passage covers 30 T cell receptor beta chains from one sample sequenced in a study of OX40 agonist ivuxolimab in advanced cancers. Sequenced by immunoSEQ multiplex PCR; TCRdb stores in-frame clones only, minus some. This table has about 90,000 clones, roughly 88% appearing once. Sequencing was performed on CD4+ or CD8+ T cells sorted from blood, taken in a trial of the OX40 agonist ivuxolimab. The receptors here all came from an adult with an advanced solid tumor such as melanoma, head and neck, liver or kidney cancer.

The V gene is TRBV6-5, the J gene TRBJ2-2; the D call may be TRBD1 or TRBD2 (5 bases each). This CDR3 has 13 residues. V shed 7 bases and J shed 3 bases, with 9 bases lying between them. CDR1 and CDR2 (germline): MNHEY, SVGAGI. The chain's CDR3 is CASKGTHTGELFF. CDR3 in DNA: TGTGCCAGCAAGGGGACCCACACCGGGGAGCTGTTTTTT.

The chain is built from TRBV5-4 and TRBJ2-1; 8 nucleotides agree with TRBD2. Germline CDR1 and CDR2: SGHNT and YYREEE (reference sequence). This CDR3 is 16 amino acids long. V dropped 2 bases and J dropped 7; count of bases not matched to a gene: 11. Here the CDR3 DNA reads TGTGCCAGCAGCTTAACGTTTAGCGGGACGGGGAATGAGCAGTTCTTC. This sequence encodes CASSLTFSGTGNEQFF.

The count of this clone is one. This chain uses TRBV7-9 with TRBJ1-5, with D unresolved. Germline assignment: CDR1 SEHNR and CDR2 FQNEAQ (reference sequence). Trimming pared 10 bases from V and 4 bases from J, leaving 17 bases between. The CDR3 sequence is 14 residues long. DNA for the CDR3: TGTGCCACCCAGGCTGGCCTCCCGAATCAGCCCCAGCATTTT. This codes for CATQAGLPNQPQHF.

The chain couples TRBV6-1 to TRBJ1-2, with a tentative D call TRBD1 (5 bases). The CDR3 length is 12 residues. Trimming took off 4 bases at V and 8 bases at J, with 11 bases between the two ends. Looked up from germline, CDR1 is MNHNS and CDR2 is SASEGT. CDR3 bases: TGTGCCAGCAGTGCACAGGCAGTCGGCTACACCTTC. Amino acid sequence: CASSAQAVGYTF.

This clone is a singleton in its sample. V and J are TRBV5-1 and TRBJ2-5; 10 bases are shared with TRBD1. Trimming at V came to 5 bases and at J to 4 bases, leaving 8 bases not matched to a gene. Germline CDR1 SGHRS, CDR2 YFSETQ. The CDR3 runs to 15 residues. CDR3 region: CASSSPGQGTETQYF. As DNA, the CDR3 is TGCGCCAGCAGTTCCCCGGGACAGGGGACAGAGACCCAGTACTTC.

This chain connects TRBV27 to TRBJ2-7; tentative D call: TRBD2 (6 bases). Looked up from germline, CDR1 is MNHEY and CDR2 is SMNVEV (reference sequence). The CDR3 has 15 amino acids. V was shortened by 4 bases and J by 3 bases, with 16 bases between the two germline ends. CDR3 loop: CASSSPRSGLYEQYF. CDR3 in DNA: TGTGCCAGCAGTTCACCCCGGAGCGGGCTCTACGAGCAGTACTTC.

The V gene is TRBV29-1, the J gene TRBJ2-1; D uncertain. V dropped 5 bases and J dropped 5 bases, with 7 bases sitting between them. CDR3 length equals 11 residues. Germline-derived CDR1 and CDR2 are SQVTM and ANQGSEA. DNA for the CDR3: TGCAGCGTTTCATATAACAATGAGCAGTTCTTC. Its protein is CSVSYNNEQFF.

The CDR3 here is CASSLERENEQFF. DNA for the CDR3: TGTGCCAGCAGTCTTGAGCGGGAGAATGAGCAGTTCTTC. The rearrangement links TRBV6-1 to TRBJ2-1; 8 bases agree with TRBD2. Looked up from germline, CDR1 is MNHNS and CDR2 is SASEGT. J lost 7 bases, V lost 5 bases, and 4 bases had no gene match. CDR3 length equals 13 residues.

This chain's CDR3 is CASSQGNRGTDTQYF. CDR3 in DNA: TGCGCCAGCAGCCAAGGGAACAGGGGCACAGATACGCAGTATTTT. The chain couples TRBV4-1 to TRBJ2-3, with D perhaps matching TRBD1 (6 bases). Trimming removed 1 base from V and 1 base from J, with 9 bases in between. Germline V gene sequence: CDR1 MGHRA, CDR2 YSYEKL. The CDR3 runs 15 residues.

The count of this clone is one. The chain joins TRBV23-1 to TRBJ2-1; 10 bases align to TRBD1. TRBV23-1 is an ORF; its function is uncertain. V lost 2 bases and J lost 2; bases outside the gene matches: 6. The CDR3 sequence is 17 residues long. This chain's CDR3 is CASSQQPGQGTYNEQFF. CDR3 DNA sequence: TGCGCCAGCAGTCAACAACCGGGACAGGGGACCTACAATGAGCAGTTCTTC.

The chain combines TRBV15 with TRBJ2-5, with 7 bases lining up with TRBD2. The V gene end was trimmed by 2 bases and the J gene end by 2 bases; junction bases not matched to a gene: 11. The CDR3 spans 17 residues. In germline, CDR1 is LNHNV, CDR2 YYDKDF (reference sequence). The CDR3 bases are TGTGCCACCAGCAGACTGACCACCTCAGCGGGGCAAGAGACCCAGTACTTC. It encodes CATSRLTTSAGQETQYF.

V gene TRBV7-2 combines with J gene TRBJ2-7; D gene ambiguous. The germline gives CDR1 SGHTA, CDR2 FQGNSA. CDR3 length: 15 amino acids. V dropped 1 base and J dropped 0 bases, with 10 bases sitting between them. CDR3 sequence (DNA): TGTGCCAGCAGCTTAGGGGCGGCGAGCTCCTACGAGCAGTACTTC. It codes for CASSLGAASSYEQYF.

V is TRBV6-5 and J is TRBJ1-3; 7 bases are shared with TRBD1. Looked up from germline, CDR1 is MNHEY and CDR2 is SVGAGI. The CDR3 consists of 13 residues. J lost 3 bases, V lost 6 bases, and 2 bases had no gene match. As DNA, the CDR3 is TGTGCCAGCAGACGGACAGGTGGAAACACCATATATTTT. This translates into CASRRTGGNTIYF.

The CDR3 region is CASSSAPVSKETQYF. CDR3 in DNA: TGTGCCAGCAGTTCTGCCCCAGTATCGAAAGAGACCCAGTACTTC. The chain links TRBV28 to TRBJ2-5; no clear D gene. Germline V lookup: CDR1 MDHEN, CDR2 SYDVKM. This CDR3 has 15 residues. V was trimmed by 4 bases and J by 3 bases, leaving 15 bases between them.

The CDR3 spells CASSLVFDRSGETQYF. CDR3 coding DNA: TGTGCCAGCAGCTTAGTATTCGACAGATCAGGAGAGACCCAGTACTTC. V and J are TRBV7-9 and TRBJ2-5; perhaps TRBD1 as D (5 bases). CDR3 length equals 16 residues. The V gene lost 1 base and the J gene lost 4 bases, with 16 bases spanning the gap. CDR1 SEHNR and CDR2 FQNEAQ come from the germline V gene (reference sequence).

The table lists this clone with a count of one. V usage is TRBV7-3 and J usage is TRBJ2-1; 14 nucleotides line up with TRBD2. CDR1 and CDR2 from the germline V gene are SGHTA and FQGTGA. The CDR3 totals 17 residues. V was pared by 3 bases and J by 7 bases, with 8 bases of the junction left unmatched. CDR3 sequence: CASSLTGTSGSINEQFF. The CDR3 DNA follows: TGTGCCAGCAGCTTGACCGGGACTAGCGGGAGTATAAATGAGCAGTTCTTC.

This chain links TRBV6-1 with TRBJ2-2; possibly TRBD1 for D (5 bases). Trimming removed 6 bases from V and 1 base from J, with 12 bases in between. This CDR3 has 15 residues. Germline CDR1 is MNHNS and CDR2 is SASEGT. CDR3 DNA: TGTGCCAGCAGGGCTAATACAGGGAACACCGGGGAGCTGTTTTTT. Its translation is CASRANTGNTGELFF.

V and J are TRBV19 and TRBJ2-1; D is unresolved. The CDR3 has 11 amino acids. V lost 10 bases, J lost 6 bases, and 10 bases lay in between. The germline CDR1 and CDR2 sequences are LNHDA and SQIVND (reference sequence). CDR3 sequence: CATSIGNEQFF. The CDR3 DNA sequence: TGTGCCACATCAATAGGCAATGAGCAGTTCTTC. Combining the CDR3 with reference TRBV19 and TRBJ2-1 gives the whole variable domain DGGITQSPKYLFRKEGQNVTLSCEQNLNHDAMYWYRQDPGQGLRLIYYSQIVNDFQKGDIAEGYSVSREKKESFPLTVTSAQKNPTAFYLCATSIGNEQFFGPGTRLTVL.

The V gene is TRBV6-1, the J gene TRBJ2-5; the D gene could be TRBD1 or TRBD2 (7 bases each). This CDR3 region has 14 residues. Trimming shortened V by 7 bases and J by 7 bases, and 19 bases separated the two germline ends. Germline CDR1 is MNHNS and CDR2 is SASEGT. For the CDR3, the DNA is TGTGCCAGCACTCCCGGGGGGACAGCGGGGACCCAGTACTTC. The encoded protein is CASTPGGTAGTQYF.

For the CDR3, the DNA is TGTGCCAGCAGTCTGACAGGGGTTTATGGCTACACCTTC. Residues: CASSLTGVYGYTF. The chain employs TRBV28 and TRBJ1-2, with TRBD1 matching 8 bases. The CDR3 runs 13 residues. With V trimmed by 5 bases and J by 5 bases, 4 bases remained unmatched. The germline V gene encodes CDR1 MDHEN and CDR2 SYDVKM.

The chain uses TRBV29-1 and TRBJ2-1; 7 nucleotides line up with TRBD2. CDR3 length: 14 amino acids. CDR1 is SQVTM and CDR2 is ANQGSEA in the germline V gene. V was pared by 5 bases and J by 1 base, with 5 bases of the junction left unmatched. Here the CDR3 reads CSVLSGISYNEQFF. The CDR3 DNA follows: TGCAGCGTTTTGAGCGGGATATCCTACAATGAGCAGTTCTTC.

J is TRBJ2-5 and V is TRBV19; D possibly corresponds to TRBD1 (6 bases). Germline loops: CDR1 LNHDA, CDR2 SQIVND (reference sequence). The CDR3 is made up of 13 amino acids. The ends were cut back, 8 bases at V and 0 bases at J, with 10 bases in the middle. CDR3 sequence: CASSQGNQETQYF. The CDR3 coding sequence is TGTGCCAGTTCCCAGGGGAACCAAGAGACCCAGTACTTC.

The chain links TRBV4-1 to TRBJ1-5; tentative D call: TRBD1 (5 bases). Germline V gene data show CDR1 as MGHRA and CDR2 as YSYEKL. CDR3 length equals 13 residues. Trimming left V 0 bases short and J 7 bases short, with 7 bases between. CDR3 residues: CASSQDRGQPQHF. The CDR3 DNA reads TGCGCCAGCAGCCAAGATAGGGGCCAGCCCCAGCATTTT.

The chain uses TRBV30 and TRBJ1-5; D ambiguous. Germline assignment: CDR1 GTSNPN and CDR2 SVGIG (reference sequence). There are 13 residues in the CDR3. Trimming stripped 1 base from V and 4 bases from J, with 8 bases between. Written as DNA, the CDR3 is TGTGCCTGGAGTGCAGCTGCAAATCAGCCCCAGCATTTT. Protein: CAWSAAANQPQHF.

The genes are TRBV7-2 and TRBJ2-3; D unclear. Trimming took 0 bases from V and 7 from J, leaving 11 bases between them. The CDR3 sequence is 14 residues long. CDR1 and CDR2 (germline): SGHTA, FQGNSA. The CDR3 sequence is CASSLAKDVHTQYF. The CDR3 coding sequence is TGTGCCAGCAGCTTAGCGAAGGACGTCCATACGCAGTATTTT.

The J gene is TRBJ2-5, the V gene TRBV27; 10 nucleotides line up with TRBD1. Trimming cost V 5 bases and J 5 bases; bases outside gene matches: 8. The CDR3 covers 15 residues. Germline CDR1 reads MNHEY; CDR2 reads SMNVEV (reference sequence). The CDR3 coding sequence is TGTGCCAGCAGTCTCCGGGACAGGGGCCGGGAGACCCAGTACTTC. This encodes CASSLRDRGRETQYF.

This sequence joins TRBV19 and TRBJ1-2; 8 bases align to TRBD1. The CDR3 spans 15 residues. The J segment lost 1 base and the V segment lost 5 bases, leaving 6 bases of the junction unmatched. Per germline, CDR1 LNHDA and CDR2 SQIVND (reference sequence). The CDR3: CASSSGQGGNYGYTF. The CDR3 coding sequence is TGTGCCAGTAGTTCTGGACAGGGCGGTAACTATGGCTACACCTTC.

The chain has TRBV11-3 and TRBJ1-1, with D uncertain. Looked up from germline, CDR1 is SGHNT and CDR2 is YENEEA. The V end lost 1 base, the J end lost 0 bases, and 9 bases lay between the germline ends. This CDR3 contains 15 residues. The CDR3 loop reads CASSLVKGLNTEAFF. The CDR3 DNA follows: TGTGCCAGCAGCTTAGTTAAGGGTTTGAACACTGAAGCTTTCTTT.

The rearrangement links TRBV30 to TRBJ2-3, with TRBD2 matching 12 bases. From germline, CDR1 is GTSNPN and CDR2 SVGIG (reference sequence). V lost 3 bases, J lost 6 bases, and 7 bases stayed unmatched. The CDR3 runs to 15 residues. The CDR3 spells CAWRELAGGGDTQYF. As DNA, the CDR3 is TGTGCCTGGAGGGAGCTAGCGGGAGGGGGGGATACGCAGTATTTT.

The chain has TRBV5-1 and TRBJ2-1; 7 bases align to TRBD2. Germline lookup yields CDR1 SGHRS and CDR2 YFSETQ. Trimming took 1 base from V and 0 from J; bases not matched to a gene: 7. The CDR3 loop spans 17 amino acids. The CDR3 here is CASSLLASGRSYNEQFF. CDR3 in DNA: TGCGCCAGCAGCTTGTTGGCTAGCGGTCGCTCCTACAATGAGCAGTTCTTC.